The 28 T cell receptor beta chains given below trace back to one sample, sequenced in a study of blood T cells in healthy people across ages. With a J-beta primer mix and a sample-barcoded 5' primer, a second PCR ran about 7 to 11 cycles. TCRdb re-derived calls from the 5' RACE reads in MiXCR, one entry per CDR3 protein. The sample comprises more than 700,000 distinct CDR3 sequences, roughly 50% of which are singletons, and roughly two fifths rests with the top ten. The sample comprised blood. Receptor source: an elderly man in good health.

The CDR3: CSGRGGLSYEQYF. CDR3 in DNA: TGCAGTGGACGCGGGGGCCTCTCCTACGAGCAGTACTTC. The chain couples TRBV20-1 to TRBJ2-7, with a tentative D call TRBD2 (7 bases). V dropped 7 bases and J dropped 0 bases, with 13 bases sitting between them. Germline assignment: CDR1 DFQATT and CDR2 SNEGSKA (reference sequence). The length of the CDR3 is 13 residues.

The chain is built from TRBV29-1 and TRBJ1-2, with no clear D. The CDR3 extends over 13 amino acids. V was pared by 5 bases and J by 8 bases, with 18 bases between. Germline CDR1 is SQVTM and CDR2 is ANQGSEA. CDR3 in DNA: TGCAGCGTTTTAGAAGACGGGGAAGGGGGCTACACCTTC. The encoded protein is CSVLEDGEGGYTF.

This clonotype was seen a handful of times. The V gene is TRBV7-2, the J gene TRBJ2-3, with D perhaps matching TRBD1 (6 bases). Germline CDR1 is SGHTA and CDR2 is FQGNSA. V was shortened by 1 base and J by 10 bases, with 18 bases between the two germline ends. There are 15 residues in the CDR3. CDR3: CASSLDDRPTAPQYF. CDR3 nucleotide sequence: TGTGCCAGCAGCTTAGACGACAGGCCAACTGCACCGCAGTATTTT.

This clonotype has just a few counts. This chain joins TRBV12-3 or TRBV12-4 and TRBJ2-4; the match to TRBD1 covers 9 bases. V shed 6 bases, J shed 7 bases, and the junction held 10 bases outside the gene matches. The CDR3 sequence is 15 residues long. The CDR3 is CASSPGGQGLNIQYF. In DNA form, the CDR3 reads TGTGCCAGCAGCCCTGGGGGACAGGGTTTGAACATTCAGTACTTC.

This chain links TRBV6-5 with TRBJ2-3; TRBD2 matches at 7 bases. CDR1 and CDR2 from the germline V gene are MNHEY and SVGAGI. The J segment lost 2 bases and the V segment lost 2 bases, leaving 4 bases of the junction unmatched. CDR3 size: 15 residues. Here the CDR3 DNA reads TGTGCCAGCAGTTACGGCGGGGGAGACACAGATACGCAGTATTTT. Translated, it gives CASSYGGGDTDTQYF.

This chain connects TRBV4-1 to TRBJ2-3, with 11 nucleotides matching TRBD2. V trimming: 0 bases; J trimming: 14 bases; junction bases outside the gene matches: 16. The germline V gene has CDR1 MGHRA and CDR2 YSYEKL. This CDR3 has 17 residues. The CDR3 loop is CASSQDIAGGPGRDAYF. The CDR3 coding sequence is TGCGCCAGCAGCCAAGACATAGCGGGAGGGCCTGGAAGAGACGCGTATTTT.

This clonotype was recorded a few times. The J gene is TRBJ2-3, the V gene TRBV9, with D perhaps matching TRBD2 (6 bases). This CDR3 contains 16 residues. From germline, CDR1 is SGDLS and CDR2 YYNGEE. Trimming left V 0 bases short and J 14 bases short, with 25 bases between. The CDR3: CASSVGPSVEHRYAYF. The CDR3 nucleotides are TGTGCCAGCAGCGTAGGTCCTAGCGTAGAGCACAGATACGCGTATTTT.

The rearrangement uses TRBV7-3 and TRBJ2-1; 14 bases align to TRBD2. J lost 1 base, V lost 5 bases, and 10 bases had no gene match. Germline lookup yields CDR1 SGHTA and CDR2 FQGTGA. The CDR3 is 19 residues long. This CDR3 is CASSPAGLAGVMSYNEQFF. Here the CDR3 DNA reads TGTGCCAGCAGCCCCGCGGGACTAGCGGGAGTTATGTCCTACAATGAGCAGTTCTTC.

This chain joins TRBV12-3 or TRBV12-4 and TRBJ2-1, with 7 bases fitting TRBD2. Unmatched junction bases numbered 8, after V lost 3 bases and J lost 6 bases. The CDR3 length is 15 residues. The CDR3 region has the DNA TGTGCCAGCAGTTTTTCGGCGGGAGCGGGCAATGAGCAGTTCTTC. Translated, it gives CASSFSAGAGNEQFF.

The chain employs TRBV12-3 or TRBV12-4 and TRBJ2-7; weak D call: TRBD2 (6 bases). CDR3 length: 12 amino acids. Trimming left V 5 bases short and J 5 bases short, with 10 bases between. The CDR3: CASSAGTDEQYF. CDR3 nucleotide sequence: TGTGCCAGCAGTGCGGGGACGGACGAGCAGTACTTC.

Only one count was recorded for this clonotype. V usage is TRBV20-1 and J usage is TRBJ2-5; 11 bases are a match to TRBD2. Per the germline V gene, CDR1 is DFQATT and CDR2 is SNEGSKA (reference sequence). With 5 bases clipped from V and 6 bases from J, the junction kept 5 bases outside the gene matches. The CDR3 covers 13 residues. The chain's CDR3 is CSAGTSGRKTQYF. For the CDR3, the DNA is TGCAGTGCTGGCACTAGCGGGAGAAAGACCCAGTACTTC.

This clonotype was seen just once. The chain employs TRBV27 and TRBJ2-7; 12 bases map to TRBD1. The CDR3 is 16 residues long. Germline V gives CDR1 MNHEY, CDR2 SMNVEV (reference sequence). The ends lost 3 bases at V and 10 bases at J; junction bases unmatched: 13. The CDR3 sequence: CASSFATGQGAHQQYF. The CDR3 coding sequence is TGTGCCAGCAGTTTTGCTACGGGACAGGGGGCGCATCAACAGTACTTC.

The CDR3, as DNA: TGTGCCAGCAGCCCGGGGGGACAGCGAGCTAGCGGCTACACCTTC. This translates into CASSPGGQRASGYTF. The chain carries TRBV3-1 and TRBJ1-2, with TRBD1 matching 7 bases. CDR1 is LGHDT, CDR2 YNNKEL, per germline (reference sequence). CDR3 length equals 15 residues. Trimming removed 4 bases from V and 8 bases from J; junction bases left unmatched: 13.

Worth noting for this clonotype: The junction differs from germline at one of its ends, possibly a read error. The chain recombines TRBV25-1 with TRBJ2-1; D might be TRBD2 (6 bases). Germline V gene data show CDR1 as MGHDK and CDR2 as SYGVNS. This CDR3 is 15 amino acids long. This CDR3 is CTSSESLAAHNEQFF. In nucleotides, the CDR3 is TGTACCAGCAGTGAATCATTAGCGGCTCACAATGAGCAGTTCTTC.

This clonotype was counted a single time. V is TRBV18 and J is TRBJ1-1; 7 bases match TRBD1. CDR3 length equals 16 residues. Per germline, CDR1 KGHSH and CDR2 LQKENI. V was clipped by 0 bases and J by 0 bases; unmatched bases: 4. CDR3 region: CASSPPRGTVNTEAFF. The CDR3 nucleotides are TGTGCCAGCTCACCACCCCGTGGGACAGTGAACACTGAAGCTTTCTTT.

V and J are TRBV20-1 and TRBJ2-7, with 8 bases that match TRBD1. V lost 1 base to trimming and J lost 5 bases; unmatched junction nucleotides: 7. This CDR3 comprises 14 residues. Looked up from germline, CDR1 is DFQATT and CDR2 is SNEGSKA (reference sequence). Written as DNA, the CDR3 is TGCAGTGCTAGAGGCGGACAGGGATCCGACGAGCAGTACTTC. It translates to CSARGGQGSDEQYF.

This clonotype was detected only a few times. The chain employs TRBV6-1 and TRBJ1-1; 9 positions agree with TRBD1. J lost 0 bases, V lost 6 bases, and 5 bases had no gene match. This CDR3 contains 15 residues. Germline V lookup: CDR1 MNHNS, CDR2 SASEGT. The CDR3 loop reads CASRGQGGLNTEAFF. The DNA of the CDR3 is TGTGCCAGCAGGGGACAGGGTGGATTGAACACTGAAGCTTTCTTT.

The V gene is TRBV5-1, the J gene TRBJ2-4; D possibly uses TRBD1 or TRBD2 (5 bases each). The DNA matches TRBJ2-5 better at its end, which makes the J call doubtful. The CDR3 has 16 residues. Germline values: CDR1 SGHRS, CDR2 YFSETQ. The CDR3 protein is CASSLAGTRIQETQYF. DNA of the CDR3: TGCGCCAGCAGCTTGGCGGGGACGCGGATACAAGAGACCCAGTACTTC.

The rearrangement uses TRBV6-5 and TRBJ1-5; 10 nucleotides line up with TRBD1. The ends lost 6 bases at V and 6 bases at J; junction bases unmatched: 5. The germline V gene has CDR1 MNHEY and CDR2 SVGAGI. This CDR3 has 14 amino acids. CDR3 sequence: CASRDRGNTQPQHF. Written as DNA, the CDR3 is TGTGCCAGCAGGGACAGGGGGAATACTCAGCCCCAGCATTTT.

The sample holds one count of this clonotype. The rearrangement links TRBV20-1 to TRBJ2-7; 8 nucleotides agree with TRBD2. Trimming cost V 2 bases and J 2 bases; bases outside gene matches: 8. This CDR3 is built from 15 residues. Germline V gene sequence: CDR1 DFQATT, CDR2 SNEGSKA (reference sequence). CDR3 loop: CSARPPGLETYEQYF. CDR3 coding DNA: TGCAGTGCTAGACCACCGGGACTAGAAACCTACGAGCAGTACTTC.

The rearrangement links TRBV29-1 to TRBJ2-7, with unresolved D. Trimming removed 6 bases from V and 3 bases from J, with 12 bases in between. The CDR3 covers 12 residues. Germline assignment: CDR1 SQVTM and CDR2 ANQGSEA. The CDR3 DNA follows: TGCAGCGTACATAAACACGGCTACGAGCAGTACTTC. Protein product: CSVHKHGYEQYF.

This chain links TRBV6-6 with TRBJ2-7; D gene uncertain. Germline V gene data show CDR1 as MNHNY and CDR2 as SVGAGI (reference sequence). V was clipped by 0 bases and J by 4 bases, with 10 bases between them. The CDR3 is 14 amino acids. CDR3 sequence (DNA): TGTGCCAGCAGTTACTCCCGGGCGGCTTACGAGCAGTACTTC. Protein product: CASSYSRAAYEQYF.

CDR3 sequence: CSVGRGTGELFF. The CDR3 DNA sequence: TGCAGCGTGGGCAGGGGCACCGGGGAGCTGTTTTTT. The genes are TRBV29-1 and TRBJ2-2; D may be TRBD1 (6 bases). The CDR3 has 12 residues. Trimming took off 6 bases at V and 4 bases at J, with 9 bases between the two ends. From germline, CDR1 is SQVTM and CDR2 ANQGSEA.

In this sample, this clonotype turned up a few times. The chain uses TRBV27 and TRBJ2-4; 11 nucleotides agree with TRBD1. The CDR3 consists of 15 residues. Germline V gene lookup returns CDR1 MNHEY and CDR2 SMNVEV (reference sequence). J lost 15 bases, V lost 0 bases, and 10 bases had no gene match. CDR3 protein: CASSLSAGQGGIRYF. In DNA, the CDR3 is TGTGCCAGCAGTTTATCTGCGGGACAGGGGGGAATACGGTACTTC.

In this sample, this clonotype turned up a few times. This chain uses TRBV3-1 with TRBJ1-2; TRBD1 might be the D (5 bases). V lost 4 bases and J 4 bases, leaving 10 bases between the germline ends. Germline CDR1 reads LGHDT; CDR2 reads YNNKEL (reference sequence). The CDR3 contains 13 residues. CDR3 residues: CASSPEGPYGYTF. CDR3 nucleotide sequence: TGTGCCAGCAGCCCTGAGGGACCCTATGGCTACACCTTC.

The chain links TRBV29-1 to TRBJ2-5; 9 bases are a match to TRBD1. CDR1 is SQVTM and CDR2 is ANQGSEA in the germline V gene. This CDR3 is built from 13 residues. With V trimmed by 8 bases and J by 1 base, 5 bases remained unmatched. The CDR3 bases are TGCAGCTCGATGACAGGGGGCCAAGAGACCCAGTACTTC. Its translation: CSSMTGGQETQYF.

The J gene is TRBJ2-7, the V gene TRBV6-1; the D gene is possibly TRBD2 (6 bases). The germline V gene encodes CDR1 MNHNS and CDR2 SASEGT. The CDR3 runs 13 residues. Between the trimmed V and J ends, which lost 4 bases and 9 bases, there was a span of 16 bases. CDR3 in amino acids: CASSGWRGPWQYF. The CDR3 nucleotides read TGTGCCAGCAGTGGATGGCGGGGCCCGTGGCAGTACTTC.

This clonotype was counted a few times. The chain combines TRBV6-5 with TRBJ2-3; D not certain. V lost 1 base to trimming and J lost 2 bases, with 4 bases between them. The CDR3 loop spans 13 amino acids. In germline, CDR1 is MNHEY, CDR2 SVGAGI. This chain's CDR3 is CASSYFYTDTQYF. The CDR3 DNA reads as TGTGCCAGCAGTTACTTTTACACAGATACGCAGTATTTT.